The 31 T cell receptor beta chains below all came from one sample that was sequenced in a study of control samples from healthy donors and cancer patients. Sequencing used immunoSEQ multiplex PCR; TCRdb keeps in-frame clones, though not all of them. The sample gives some 22,000 clones, roughly 85% of which show up once; about 38% is in the top ten. Sequencing used PBMCs. Receptors were obtained from a man in his 60s with head and neck cancer.

V gene TRBV2 combines with J gene TRBJ1-1, with 7 bases matching TRBD1. V was pared by 4 bases and J by 5 bases, with 16 bases of the junction left unmatched. The CDR3 is 17 residues long. The V gene's germline CDR1 is SNHLY and CDR2 FYNNEI. For the CDR3, the DNA is TGTGCCAGCAGTGCCCTTACGGGACAGCCCAAGGGGACTGAAGCTTTCTTT. Residues: CASSALTGQPKGTEAFF.

The V and J genes are TRBV3-1 (or the pseudogene TRBV3-2) and TRBJ2-3; 9 nucleotides align to TRBD1. The ends lost 4 bases at V and 5 bases at J; junction bases unmatched: 10. The V gene's germline CDR1 is LGHDT and CDR2 YNNKEL (reference sequence). This CDR3 contains 16 residues. The CDR3 DNA reads TGTGCCAGCAGCCTCAGGGGGGGACAGGGTATAGATACGCAGTATTTT. Translation: CASSLRGGQGIDTQYF.

The rearrangement uses TRBV7-8 and TRBJ1-3; no definite D call. Germline CDR1 is SGHVS and CDR2 is FQNEAQ. The CDR3 has 17 amino acids. Trimming shortened V by 5 bases and J by 0 bases, and 17 bases separated the two germline ends. DNA of the CDR3: TGTGCCAGCAGCCCAACGAATTTCGGGATCTCTGGAAACACCATATATTTT. Protein: CASSPTNFGISGNTIYF.

The V gene is TRBV6-5, the J gene TRBJ2-1; D gene uncertain. Germline loops: CDR1 MNHEY, CDR2 SVGAGI. Trimming removed 4 bases at V and 7 bases at J, with 5 bases between. This CDR3 has 11 residues. In nucleotides, the CDR3 is TGTGCCAGCAGTTTCAGAAATGAGCAGTTCTTC. This translates into CASSFRNEQFF.

V gene TRBV7-7 combines with J gene TRBJ2-1, with 13 bases matching TRBD2. The V and J ends lost 1 base and 7 bases, in that order; junction bases with no gene match: 1. Per the germline V gene, CDR1 is SSHAT and CDR2 is FNYEAQ (reference sequence). The CDR3 is 15 amino acids. The CDR3 DNA sequence: TGTGCCAGCAGCTTAGGGACTAGCGGGAGTAATGAGCAGTTCTTC. Encoded protein: CASSLGTSGSNEQFF.

The chain couples TRBV28 to TRBJ1-2; TRBD1 matches at 8 bases. The germline V gene has CDR1 MDHEN and CDR2 SYDVKM. The CDR3 runs to 13 residues. The V segment lost 2 bases and the J segment 8 bases; nucleotides outside the gene matches: 4. This CDR3 is CASSLNRGGGYTF. CDR3 DNA sequence: TGTGCCAGCAGTTTAAACAGGGGGGGCGGCTACACCTTC.

The gene calls are TRBV19 and TRBJ1-2; D not certain. The CDR3 totals 12 residues. Germline loops: CDR1 LNHDA, CDR2 SQIVND (reference sequence). Trimming shortened V by 5 bases and J by 3 bases, and 7 bases separated the two germline ends. CDR3 protein: CASSPQYYGYTF. CDR3 nucleotides: TGTGCCAGTAGTCCACAGTACTATGGCTACACCTTC.

The chain is built from TRBV10-2 and TRBJ2-7; D unresolved. Germline V gene lookup returns CDR1 WSHSY and CDR2 SAAADI. V lost 10 bases and J 6 bases, leaving 16 bases between the germline ends. CDR3 length: 12 residues. The CDR3 reads CATGSVLGEQYV. The CDR3 DNA sequence: TGCGCCACTGGCTCGGTTCTCGGCGAGCAGTACGTC.

This clone was counted a few times. V usage is TRBV19 and J usage is TRBJ1-1; maybe TRBD1 (5 bases). The CDR3 contains 13 residues. The V end was cut by 8 bases, the J end by 1 base, with 11 bases between. Germline lookup yields CDR1 LNHDA and CDR2 SQIVND (reference sequence). CDR3 in amino acids: CASGQTANTEAFF. CDR3 nucleotides: TGTGCCAGTGGCCAGACAGCGAACACTGAAGCTTTCTTT.

The chain has TRBV2 and TRBJ1-2; no reliable D call. The CDR3 covers 12 residues. Trimming removed 3 bases at V and 3 bases at J, with 5 bases between. Germline values: CDR1 SNHLY, CDR2 FYNNEI. Here the CDR3 DNA reads TGTGCCAGCAGTGAGAGAGACTATGGCTACACCTTC. Its translation is CASSERDYGYTF.

The chain recombines TRBV6-2 or TRBV6-3 with TRBJ2-7; no clear D. The ends were cut back, 4 bases at V and 5 bases at J, with 12 bases in the middle. This CDR3 region has 13 residues. From germline, CDR1 is MNHEY and CDR2 SVGEGT. The CDR3 reads CASSLLAIHEQYV. In DNA, the CDR3 is TGTGCCAGCAGTTTACTTGCCATCCACGAGCAGTACGTC.

CDR3 nucleotide sequence: TGTGCCAGCAGTGAGGAGGGCCATTATAATTCACCCCTCCACTTT. Its translation: CASSEEGHYNSPLHF. The chain has TRBV6-1 and TRBJ1-6; D gene unclear. The V gene's germline CDR1 is MNHNS and CDR2 SASEGT. CDR3 size: 15 residues. V was shortened by 3 bases and J by 4 bases, with 10 bases between the two germline ends.

The rearrangement uses TRBV6-6 and TRBJ1-1; perhaps TRBD1 as D (5 bases). Germline assignment: CDR1 MNHNY and CDR2 SVGAGI (reference sequence). Trimming left V 2 bases short and J 1 base short, with 5 bases between. The CDR3 consists of 13 residues. The CDR3 DNA reads TGTGCCAGCAGTTACGGGGGGAACACTGAAGCTTTCTTT. Translation gives CASSYGGNTEAFF.

V is TRBV6-5 and J is TRBJ1-5; 8 positions agree with TRBD1. V lost 6 bases to trimming and J lost 0 bases; unmatched junction nucleotides: 4. Looked up from germline, CDR1 is MNHEY and CDR2 is SVGAGI. The CDR3 runs 15 residues. CDR3 in DNA: TGTGCCAGCAGCTGGACAGGGAATAGCAATCAGCCCCAGCATTTT. Amino acids: CASSWTGNSNQPQHF.

The chain couples TRBV30 to TRBJ2-7; TRBD2 agrees at 14 bases. CDR1 and CDR2 (germline): GTSNPN, SVGIG (reference sequence). J was trimmed by 5 bases and V by 2 bases; bases with no gene match: 17. This CDR3 region has 19 residues. The CDR3 protein is CAWSSQGTSGSPWGNEQYF. Written as DNA, the CDR3 is TGTGCCTGGAGTTCTCAAGGGACTAGCGGGAGCCCGTGGGGAAACGAGCAGTACTTC.

V usage is TRBV6-5 and J usage is TRBJ2-3; D might be TRBD2 (5 bases). This CDR3 contains 12 residues. Trimming took off 6 bases at V and 6 bases at J, with 10 bases between the two ends. The germline gives CDR1 MNHEY, CDR2 SVGAGI. CDR3 sequence: CASSPTRDTQYF. The DNA of the CDR3 is TGTGCCAGCAGCCCAACTAGGGATACGCAGTATTTT.

This chain links TRBV18 with TRBJ2-5, with D possibly matching TRBD2 (6 bases). V gave up 3 bases and J gave up 1 base, with 6 bases separating them. The germline V gene has CDR1 KGHSH and CDR2 LQKENI. This CDR3 contains 13 residues. For the CDR3, the DNA is TGTGCCAGCTCACCCGGGAGCCAAGAGACCCAGTACTTC. It translates to CASSPGSQETQYF. The full variable domain, completed using reference TRBV18 and TRBJ2-5, is NAGVMQNPRHLVRRRGQEARLRCSPMKGHSHVYWYRQLPEEGLKFMVYLQKENIIDESGMPKERFSAEFPKEGPSILRIQQVVRGDSAAYFCASSPGSQETQYFGPGTRLLVL.

The genes are TRBV4-2 and TRBJ2-3; 7 nucleotides align to TRBD2. The CDR3 is 18 residues long. With V trimmed by 4 bases and J by 4 bases, 17 bases remained unmatched. Germline-derived CDR1 and CDR2 are LGHNA and YNFKEQ. The CDR3 region is CASSPRNFAGANADTQYF. In DNA, the CDR3 is TGTGCCAGCAGCCCACGGAATTTCGCGGGAGCGAATGCAGATACGCAGTATTTT.

V and J are TRBV4-2 and TRBJ2-7; 11 bases agree with TRBD2. This CDR3 has 16 amino acids. The ends lost 3 bases at V and 0 bases at J; junction bases unmatched: 4. The germline V gene encodes CDR1 LGHNA and CDR2 YNFKEQ. CDR3 DNA sequence: TGTGCCAGCAGCCAGGTAGCGGGAGGGGGCTCCTACGAGCAGTACTTC. It codes for CASSQVAGGGSYEQYF.

This clone occurred a few times. J is TRBJ1-1 and V is TRBV11-3; D remains ambiguous. The CDR3 runs 13 residues. The V gene's germline CDR1 is SGHNT and CDR2 YENEEA. The V and J ends lost 5 bases and 1 base respectively, with 8 bases between them. CDR3 DNA: TGTGCCAGCAGCCGTAGACGGAACACTGAAGCTTTCTTT. It specifies CASSRRRNTEAFF.

This chain links TRBV3-1 (or the pseudogene TRBV3-2) with TRBJ1-1; no clear D gene. The CDR3 sequence is 13 residues long. V dropped 1 base and J dropped 1 base, with 4 bases sitting between them. Germline-derived CDR1 and CDR2 are LGHDT and YNNKEL (reference sequence). The CDR3 is CASSQGQNTEAFF. DNA of the CDR3: TGTGCCAGCAGCCAAGGACAGAACACTGAAGCTTTCTTT.

The V and J genes are TRBV7-6 and TRBJ1-6; D not certain. The CDR3 runs 14 residues. V was pared by 5 bases and J by 10 bases, with 15 bases between. Germline CDR1 is SGHVS and CDR2 is FNYEAQ. As DNA, the CDR3 is TGTGCCAGCAGCCCATCCCAGCTGGGGTCACCCCTCCACTTT. It codes for CASSPSQLGSPLHF.

The genes are TRBV5-4 and TRBJ1-1; weak D call: TRBD1 (5 bases). CDR1 and CDR2 from the germline V gene are SGHNT and YYREEE (reference sequence). The CDR3 length is 13 residues. V lost 0 bases and J 4 bases, leaving 7 bases between the germline ends. The CDR3 nucleotides are TGTGCCAGCAGCTTGGATAGGGGCACTGAAGCTTTCTTT. It specifies CASSLDRGTEAFF.

This clone was detected a few times. The chain carries TRBV30 and TRBJ2-5; D is perhaps TRBD1 or TRBD2 (5 bases each). The CDR3 totals 12 residues. Germline values: CDR1 GTSNPN, CDR2 SVGIG (reference sequence). V was cut by 5 bases and J by 5 bases, with 12 bases left in between. Here the CDR3 reads CAWGGSRETQYF. As DNA, the CDR3 is TGTGCCTGGGGGGGAAGCAGGGAGACCCAGTACTTC.

The gene calls are TRBV6-5 and TRBJ2-1; 9 positions match TRBD2. Per germline, CDR1 MNHEY and CDR2 SVGAGI. There are 15 residues in the CDR3. The J segment lost 1 base and the V segment lost 6 bases, leaving 4 bases of the junction unmatched. Here the CDR3 reads CASRFSGSSYNEQFF. CDR3 DNA: TGTGCCAGCAGGTTTAGCGGGAGTTCCTACAATGAGCAGTTCTTC.

The V gene is TRBV6-4, the J gene TRBJ2-2; D is uncertain. Per the germline V gene, CDR1 is MRHNA and CDR2 is SNTAGT. This CDR3 is built from 12 residues. With 6 bases removed from V and 4 bases from J, the gap between germline ends came to 6 bases. Here the CDR3 DNA reads TGTGCCAGCAGCGACCTCACCGGGGAGCTGTTTTTT. This translates into CASSDLTGELFF.

This rearrangement joins TRBV7-6 to TRBJ2-3; tentative D call: TRBD1 (5 bases). The CDR3 sequence is 14 residues long. The germline CDR1 and CDR2 sequences are SGHVS and FNYEAQ. V was cut by 4 bases and J by 2 bases, with 10 bases left in between. CDR3 nucleotide sequence: TGTGCCAGCAGCTCCAGGGTCCACACAGATACGCAGTATTTT. Amino acids: CASSSRVHTDTQYF.

The chain recombines TRBV9 with TRBJ1-2, with a tentative D call TRBD1 (5 bases). V shed 2 bases and J shed 2 bases, with 7 bases lying between them. This CDR3 spans 13 amino acids. Looked up from germline, CDR1 is SGDLS and CDR2 is YYNGEE. The DNA for the CDR3 is TGTGCCAGCAGCGTGACAGAGAACTATGGCTACACCTTC. Protein product: CASSVTENYGYTF. The full variable domain, with the rest looked up from reference TRBV9 and TRBJ1-2, is DSGVTQTPKHLITATGQRVTLRCSPRSGDLSVYWYQQSLDQGLQFLIQYYNGEERAKGNILERFSAQQFPDLHSELNLSSLELGDSALYFCASSVTENYGYTFGSGTRLTVV.

The chain joins TRBV7-9 to TRBJ1-5; maybe TRBD1 (5 bases). This CDR3 has 14 residues. Trimming shortened V by 3 bases and J by 4 bases, and 10 bases separated the two germline ends. CDR1 is SEHNR, CDR2 FQNEAQ, per germline (reference sequence). CDR3 nucleotide sequence: TGTGCCAGCAGCTTCGGGGAGGGGAATCAGCCCCAGCATTTT. Translating gives CASSFGEGNQPQHF.

The chain uses TRBV9 and TRBJ1-2, with 9 nucleotides matching TRBD1. Germline V gives CDR1 SGDLS, CDR2 YYNGEE. V lost 0 bases, J lost 7 bases, and 10 bases stayed unmatched. There are 16 residues in the CDR3. CDR3 in DNA: TGTGCCAGCAGCGTAGCTACGACAGGGGGTACGTTTGGCTACACCTTC. This translates into CASSVATTGGTFGYTF.

The CDR3 DNA is TGTGCCAGCAGCTCGATATCCGGGACAGGGAGCGGCAGAAACTATGGCTACACCTTC. This codes for CASSSISGTGSGRNYGYTF. The chain recombines TRBV7-9 with TRBJ1-2; 9 positions agree with TRBD1. J gave up 2 bases and V 4 bases, and 17 bases lay outside the gene matches. Germline CDR1 SEHNR, CDR2 FQNEAQ (reference sequence). The CDR3 spans 19 residues.